Following are 9 T cell receptor beta chains from one sample sequenced in a study of blood T cell repertoires in COVID-19. Method: immunoSEQ multiplex PCR; TCRdb's copy keeps in-frame clones and lacks some. The sample holds about 94,000 clones, 84% seen once. Sequenced sample: peripheral blood. Source of these receptors: a man in his 60s with acute or convalescent COVID-19.

The chain carries TRBV2 and TRBJ1-2, with TRBD1 as a possible D gene (5 bases). V was cut by 5 bases and J by 7 bases, with 20 bases left in between. In germline, CDR1 is SNHLY, CDR2 FYNNEI. There are 15 residues in the CDR3. DNA of the CDR3: TGTGCCAGCAGTCCTGACCTCGGGACTTCCGGTGGCTACACCTTC. Protein: CASSPDLGTSGGYTF. Combining the CDR3 with reference TRBV2 and TRBJ1-2 gives the whole variable domain EPEVTQTPSHQVTQMGQEVILRCVPISNHLYFYWYRQILGQKVEFLVSFYNNEISEKSEIFDDQFSVERPDGSNFTLKIRSTKLEDSAMYFCASSPDLGTSGGYTFGSGTRLTVV.

This chain uses TRBV3-1 (or the pseudogene TRBV3-2) with TRBJ1-3; possible D gene TRBD1, 6 bases. The ends were cut back, 2 bases at V and 0 bases at J, with 8 bases in the middle. From germline, CDR1 is LGHDT and CDR2 YNNKEL (reference sequence). This CDR3 spans 15 amino acids. The CDR3 sequence: CASSQTGYSGNTIYF. The CDR3 nucleotides read TGTGCCAGCAGCCAAACAGGGTACTCTGGAAACACCATATATTTT.

The V call is TRBV4-1, the J call TRBJ2-2; the match to TRBD1 covers 11 bases. From germline, CDR1 is MGHRA and CDR2 YSYEKL. This CDR3 contains 16 residues. The ends lost 5 bases at V and 5 bases at J; junction bases unmatched: 7. CDR3 DNA sequence: TGCGCCAGCAGCTACCCGGGACAGGGGGGAACCGGGGAGCTGTTTTTT. Translated, it gives CASSYPGQGGTGELFF.

The chain employs TRBV7-3 and TRBJ2-3, with 11 positions matching TRBD2. CDR1 and CDR2 (germline): SGHTA, FQGTGA. The CDR3 totals 16 residues. The V and J ends lost 5 bases and 4 bases, in that order; junction bases with no gene match: 8. The CDR3 reads CASSTHLAGGADTQYF. As DNA, the CDR3 is TGTGCCAGCAGCACGCATCTAGCGGGGGGAGCAGATACGCAGTATTTT. Combining the CDR3 with reference TRBV7-3 and TRBJ2-3 gives the whole variable domain GAGVSQTPSNKVTEKGKYVELRCDPISGHTALYWYRQSLGQGPEFLIYFQGTGAADDSGLPNDRFFAVRPEGSVSTLKIQRTERGDSAVYLCASSTHLAGGADTQYFGPGTRLTVL.

The table lists this clone with a few counts. The V gene is TRBV5-1, the J gene TRBJ1-1; 7 nucleotides match TRBD1. Germline loops: CDR1 SGHRS, CDR2 YFSETQ. V lost 4 bases to trimming and J lost 7 bases; unmatched junction nucleotides: 10. The CDR3 extends over 14 amino acids. The CDR3 region has the DNA TGCGCCAGCAGCGAACGACAGGGACGGGGTGAAGCTTTCTTT. It yields the protein CASSERQGRGEAFF.

The genes are TRBV9 and TRBJ2-2, with 8 positions matching TRBD2. J gave up 4 bases and V 3 bases, and 8 bases lay outside the gene matches. CDR1 and CDR2 from the germline V gene are SGDLS and YYNGEE. This CDR3 comprises 16 residues. CDR3 residues: CASSEYGGALTGELFF. CDR3 bases: TGTGCCAGCAGCGAATACGGGGGGGCACTCACCGGGGAGCTGTTTTTT. The complete variable domain, with remaining parts taken from reference TRBV9 and TRBJ2-2, reads DSGVTQTPKHLITATGQRVTLRCSPRSGDLSVYWYQQSLDQGLQFLIQYYNGEERAKGNILERFSAQQFPDLHSELNLSSLELGDSALYFCASSEYGGALTGELFFGEGSRLTVL.

The CDR3, as DNA: TGTGCCAGTAGTGCACCTCCCGGGACAGCCGGATTCTACAATGAGCAGTTCTTC. Translation gives CASSAPPGTAGFYNEQFF. V gene TRBV19 combines with J gene TRBJ2-1, with TRBD1 matching over 7 bases. After removal of 5 bases from V and 3 bases from J, the junction contained 16 bases not matched to a gene. The CDR3 extends over 18 amino acids. Germline values: CDR1 LNHDA, CDR2 SQIVND (reference sequence).

As regards this clone: Other nucleotide sequences from this sample produce the same CDR3. The chain recombines TRBV2 with TRBJ1-4, with 10 bases lining up with TRBD1. The CDR3 has 15 residues. The trim removed 4 bases at V and 2 bases at J, leaving 1 base unmatched. Germline CDR1 and CDR2: SNHLY and FYNNEI. The CDR3 DNA reads TGTGCCAGCAGTGGACAGGGGGCGACTAATGAAAAACTGTTTTTT. It codes for CASSGQGATNEKLFF.

The rearrangement links TRBV18 to TRBJ1-2; 7 bases align to TRBD1. V shed 4 bases, J shed 6 bases, and the junction held 5 bases outside the gene matches. The CDR3 has 13 residues. Germline values: CDR1 KGHSH, CDR2 LQKENI. The CDR3: CASSLTGENGYTF. DNA for the CDR3: TGTGCCAGCTCACTAACAGGGGAGAATGGCTACACCTTC.